This passage covers 15 T cell receptor beta chains from one sample sequenced in a study of shared clonotypes between healthy human individuals. Measured with immunoSEQ multiplex PCR; TCRdb has only the in-frame clones, and not every one. The table includes more than 2 million clones, about 95% detected once. Naive CD8 isolation took CD45RO-negative cells positively selected for CCR7 and excluded terminally differentiated effector memory CD45RA+ cells. The specimen was naive CD8+ T cells sorted from blood. All receptors come from a young man in good health.

The chain employs TRBV5-6 and TRBJ1-2; no firm D call. Germline loops: CDR1 SGHDT, CDR2 YYEEEE. CDR3 length equals 12 residues. Trimming removed 2 bases from V and 7 bases from J, with 9 bases in between. The CDR3 DNA reads TGTGCCAGCAGCTTAGGTGGGCTTGGCTACACCTTC. Protein sequence: CASSLGGLGYTF.

The chain joins TRBV27 to TRBJ1-4; TRBD1 is a possible D gene (6 bases). The CDR3 has 15 residues. V shed 1 base and J shed 6 bases, with 12 bases lying between them. Germline CDR1 MNHEY, CDR2 SMNVEV (reference sequence). The CDR3 is CASSLLGAGDEKLFF. CDR3 DNA: TGTGCCAGCAGTTTATTGGGGGCAGGGGATGAAAAACTGTTTTTT.

The chain combines TRBV5-8 with TRBJ2-2; D call uncertain. The germline V and J ends were trimmed by 4 bases and 5 bases, with 6 bases remaining between them. CDR1 and CDR2 from the germline V gene are SGHTS and YDEGEE. The CDR3 totals 12 residues. The CDR3 spells CASSRRTGELFF. CDR3 nucleotides: TGTGCCAGCAGCCGTAGGACCGGGGAGCTGTTTTTT.

The rearrangement uses TRBV6-6 and TRBJ1-2; no clear D. V was clipped by 2 bases and J by 6 bases, with 13 bases between them. CDR3 length: 14 residues. Germline V gene lookup returns CDR1 MNHNY and CDR2 SVGAGI (reference sequence). DNA for the CDR3: TGTGCCAGCAGTTACGCCGAGGGAATAGATGGCTACACCTTC. This translates into CASSYAEGIDGYTF.

A single count supports this clone. This chain links TRBV28 with TRBJ2-3; a weak D match, TRBD1 (6 bases). Germline CDR1 MDHEN, CDR2 SYDVKM. The CDR3 totals 13 residues. V lost 5 bases and J 5 bases, leaving 11 bases between the germline ends. CDR3 sequence: CASSPPGEDTQYF. The CDR3 region has the DNA TGTGCCAGCAGTCCGCCAGGGGAAGATACGCAGTATTTT.

V usage is TRBV5-5 and J usage is TRBJ1-1; D is undetermined. The ends were cut back, 2 bases at V and 4 bases at J, with 9 bases in the middle. CDR1 is SGHKS, CDR2 YYEKEE, per germline (reference sequence). CDR3 length: 13 residues. CDR3 amino acids: CASSLSDVTEAFF. CDR3 nucleotides: TGTGCCAGCAGCTTATCGGACGTCACTGAAGCTTTCTTT.

The chain employs TRBV6-5 and TRBJ2-7; D is perhaps TRBD2 (6 bases). Per the germline V gene, CDR1 is MNHEY and CDR2 is SVGAGI. This CDR3 comprises 16 residues. Between the trimmed V and J ends, which lost 0 bases and 6 bases, there was a span of 18 bases. The CDR3 region is CASSYSLWLEEGEQYF. The DNA of the CDR3 is TGTGCCAGCAGTTACTCTCTGTGGTTGGAGGAGGGCGAGCAGTACTTC.

This clone was observed a single time. This chain links TRBV9 with TRBJ2-3; D is ambiguous. CDR3 size: 14 residues. V lost 4 bases, J lost 6 bases, and 15 bases lay in between. Germline CDR1 reads SGDLS; CDR2 reads YYNGEE. CDR3 amino acids: CASSPWGLGDTQYF. CDR3 nucleotides: TGTGCCAGCAGCCCCTGGGGTCTGGGGGATACGCAGTATTTT.

The J gene is TRBJ2-5, the V gene TRBV2; D unclear. The CDR3 covers 14 residues. Germline loops: CDR1 SNHLY, CDR2 FYNNEI. The V end was cut by 0 bases, the J end by 0 bases, with 5 bases between. The CDR3 DNA reads as TGTGCCAGCAGTGAAGCGGCAGACCAAGAGACCCAGTACTTC. It specifies CASSEAADQETQYF.

J is TRBJ2-2 and V is TRBV7-9, with a tentative D call TRBD1 (5 bases). CDR3 size: 17 residues. Germline loops: CDR1 SEHNR, CDR2 FQNEAQ (reference sequence). Trimming pared 2 bases from V and 3 bases from J, leaving 16 bases between. The CDR3 loop reads CASSLPSRGRDTGELFF. CDR3 nucleotide sequence: TGTGCCAGCAGCTTACCTTCTAGGGGTCGGGACACCGGGGAGCTGTTTTTT.

The rearrangement uses TRBV29-1 and TRBJ2-5, with TRBD1 as a possible D gene (5 bases). The CDR3 runs to 12 residues. Germline CDR1 is SQVTM and CDR2 is ANQGSEA. Trimming pared 1 base from V and 6 bases from J, leaving 9 bases between. The CDR3 here is CSVEGQYKTQYF. CDR3 nucleotide sequence: TGCAGCGTTGAAGGACAGTACAAGACCCAGTACTTC.

The chain is built from TRBV27 and TRBJ2-7; 8 bases align to TRBD1. J lost 2 bases, V lost 9 bases, and 12 bases had no gene match. CDR3 size: 15 residues. Looked up from germline, CDR1 is MNHEY and CDR2 is SMNVEV (reference sequence). The CDR3 DNA reads as TGTGCCAGTTATACCAGGGGGCACCCAACCTACGAGCAGTACTTC. Its protein product is CASYTRGHPTYEQYF.

This rearrangement joins TRBV28 to TRBJ2-3; tentative D call: TRBD2 (6 bases). This CDR3 is built from 15 residues. Germline V gene data show CDR1 as MDHEN and CDR2 as SYDVKM. V was shortened by 3 bases and J by 2 bases, with 12 bases between the two germline ends. The CDR3 sequence is CASSLGGLATDTQYF. The CDR3 DNA is TGTGCCAGCAGTTTGGGAGGTCTCGCCACAGATACGCAGTATTTT.

The gene calls are TRBV27 and TRBJ2-2; no clear D. Germline V lookup: CDR1 MNHEY, CDR2 SMNVEV (reference sequence). Trimming took 8 bases from V and 5 from J, leaving 18 bases between them. The CDR3 is made up of 15 amino acids. The CDR3 protein is CASGVDTTHTGELFF. In DNA form, the CDR3 reads TGTGCCAGCGGAGTAGACACGACCCATACCGGGGAGCTGTTTTTT.

Here the CDR3 reads CASSLLAGVPNEQFF. In DNA, the CDR3 is TGTGCCAGCAGCTTGCTTGCGGGAGTTCCAAATGAGCAGTTCTTC. This chain uses TRBV13 with TRBJ2-1, with 7 bases lining up with TRBD2. CDR1 and CDR2 from the germline V gene are PRHDT and FYEKMQ (reference sequence). V dropped 3 bases and J dropped 7; count of bases not matched to a gene: 9. The CDR3 length is 15 residues.